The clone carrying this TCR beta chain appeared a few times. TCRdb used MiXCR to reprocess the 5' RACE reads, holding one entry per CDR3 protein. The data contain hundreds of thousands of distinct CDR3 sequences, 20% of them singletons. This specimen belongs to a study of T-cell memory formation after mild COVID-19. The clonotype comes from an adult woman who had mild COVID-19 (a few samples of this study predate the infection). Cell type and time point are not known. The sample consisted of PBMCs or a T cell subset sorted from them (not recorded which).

The CDR3: CSVAIRAGINYEQYF. CDR3 in DNA: TGCAGTGTCGCGATACGAGCGGGAATCAACTACGAGCAGTACTTC. The chain links TRBV20-1 to TRBJ2-7; 7 nucleotides align to TRBD2. Germline loops: CDR1 DFQATT, CDR2 SNEGSKA (reference sequence). The CDR3 is made up of 15 amino acids. After removal of 7 bases from V and 3 bases from J, the junction contained 15 bases not matched to a gene.